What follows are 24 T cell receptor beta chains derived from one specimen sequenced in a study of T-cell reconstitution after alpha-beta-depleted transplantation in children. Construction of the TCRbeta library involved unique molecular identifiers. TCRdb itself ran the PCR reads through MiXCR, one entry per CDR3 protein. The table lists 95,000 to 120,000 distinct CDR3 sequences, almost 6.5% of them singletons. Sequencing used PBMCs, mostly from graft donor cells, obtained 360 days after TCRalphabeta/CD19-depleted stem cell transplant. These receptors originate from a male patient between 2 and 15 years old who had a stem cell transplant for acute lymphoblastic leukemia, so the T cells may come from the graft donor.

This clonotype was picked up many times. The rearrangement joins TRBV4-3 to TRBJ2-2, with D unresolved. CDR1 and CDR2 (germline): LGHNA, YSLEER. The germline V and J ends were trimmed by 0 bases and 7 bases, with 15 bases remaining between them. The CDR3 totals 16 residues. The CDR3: CASSQDSPDLGGELFF. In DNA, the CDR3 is TGCGCCAGCAGCCAAGATTCCCCCGACTTGGGCGGGGAGCTGTTTTTT.

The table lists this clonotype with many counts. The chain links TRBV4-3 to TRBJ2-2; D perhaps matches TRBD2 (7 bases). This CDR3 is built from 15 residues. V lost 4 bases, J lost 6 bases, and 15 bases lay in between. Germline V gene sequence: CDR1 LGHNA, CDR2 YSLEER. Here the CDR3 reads CASSLRRGRAGELFF. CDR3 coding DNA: TGCGCCAGCAGCCTCAGAAGGGGGAGGGCCGGGGAGCTGTTTTTT.

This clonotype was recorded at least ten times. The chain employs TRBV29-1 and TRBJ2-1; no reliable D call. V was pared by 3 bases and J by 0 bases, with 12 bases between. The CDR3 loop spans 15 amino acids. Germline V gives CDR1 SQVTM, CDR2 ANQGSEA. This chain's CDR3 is CSVEGTPSSYNEQFF. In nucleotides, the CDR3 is TGCAGCGTTGAGGGTACGCCCAGCTCCTACAATGAGCAGTTCTTC.

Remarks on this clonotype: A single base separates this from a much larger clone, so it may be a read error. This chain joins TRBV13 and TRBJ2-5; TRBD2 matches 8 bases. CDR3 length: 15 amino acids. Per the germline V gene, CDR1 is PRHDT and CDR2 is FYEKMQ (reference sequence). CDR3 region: CASSFGLAGQETQNF. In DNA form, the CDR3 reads TGTGCCAGCAGCTTTGGCCTAGCGGGCCAAGAGACCCAGAACTTC.

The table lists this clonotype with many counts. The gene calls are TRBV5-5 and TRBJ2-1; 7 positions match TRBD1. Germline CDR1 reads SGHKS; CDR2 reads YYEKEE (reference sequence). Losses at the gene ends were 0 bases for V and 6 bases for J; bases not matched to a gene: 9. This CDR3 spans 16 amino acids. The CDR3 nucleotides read TGTGCCAGCAGCTTGGGTCCCCGGACAGGTAGCAATGAGCAGTTCTTC. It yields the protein CASSLGPRTGSNEQFF.

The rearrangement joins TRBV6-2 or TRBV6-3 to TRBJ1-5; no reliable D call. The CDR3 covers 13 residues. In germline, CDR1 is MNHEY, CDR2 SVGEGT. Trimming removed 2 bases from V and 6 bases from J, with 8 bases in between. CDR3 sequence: CASSYKTGQPQHF. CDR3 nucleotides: TGTGCCAGCAGTTACAAGACGGGTCAGCCCCAGCATTTT.

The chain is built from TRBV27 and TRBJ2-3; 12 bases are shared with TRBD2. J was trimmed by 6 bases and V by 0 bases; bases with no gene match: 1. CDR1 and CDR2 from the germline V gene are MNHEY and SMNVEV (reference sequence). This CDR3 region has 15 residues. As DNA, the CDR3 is TGTGCCAGCAGTTTATCGGGACTAGCGGGCGATACGCAGTATTTT. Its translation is CASSLSGLAGDTQYF.

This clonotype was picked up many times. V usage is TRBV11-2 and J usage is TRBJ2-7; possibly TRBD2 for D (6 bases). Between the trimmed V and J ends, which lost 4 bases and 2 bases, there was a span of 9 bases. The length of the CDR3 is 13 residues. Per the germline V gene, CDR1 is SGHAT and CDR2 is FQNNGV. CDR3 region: CASSSGTAYEQYF. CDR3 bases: TGTGCCAGCAGCTCCGGGACTGCCTACGAGCAGTACTTC.

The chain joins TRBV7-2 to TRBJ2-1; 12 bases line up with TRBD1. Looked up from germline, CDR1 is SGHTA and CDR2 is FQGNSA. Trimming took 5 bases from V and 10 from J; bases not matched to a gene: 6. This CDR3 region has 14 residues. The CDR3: CASSPGQGAVEQFF. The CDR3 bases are TGTGCCAGCAGCCCGGGACAGGGGGCGGTCGAGCAGTTCTTC. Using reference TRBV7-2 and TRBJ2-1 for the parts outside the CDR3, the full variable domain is GAGVSQSPSNKVTEKGKDVELRCDPISGHTALYWYRQSLGQGLEFLIYFQGNSAPDKSGLPSDRFSAERTGGSVSTLTIQRTQQEDSAVYLCASSPGQGAVEQFFGPGTRLTVL.

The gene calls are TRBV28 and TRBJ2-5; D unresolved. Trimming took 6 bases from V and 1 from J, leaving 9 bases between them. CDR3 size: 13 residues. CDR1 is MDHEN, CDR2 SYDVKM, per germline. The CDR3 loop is CASREPFQETQYF. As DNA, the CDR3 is TGTGCCAGCAGAGAGCCCTTCCAAGAGACCCAGTACTTC.

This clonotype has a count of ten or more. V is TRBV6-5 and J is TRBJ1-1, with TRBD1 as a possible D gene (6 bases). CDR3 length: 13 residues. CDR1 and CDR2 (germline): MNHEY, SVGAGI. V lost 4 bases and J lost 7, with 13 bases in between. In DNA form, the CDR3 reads TGTGCCAGCAGTTCGGACAGCCTCTATGAAGCTTTCTTT. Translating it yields CASSSDSLYEAFF.

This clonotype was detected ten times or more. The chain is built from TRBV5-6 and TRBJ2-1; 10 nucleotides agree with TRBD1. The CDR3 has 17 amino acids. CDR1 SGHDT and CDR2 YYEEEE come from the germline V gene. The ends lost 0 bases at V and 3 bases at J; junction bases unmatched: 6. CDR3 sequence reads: CASSLGTGGWHYNEQFF. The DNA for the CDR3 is TGTGCCAGCAGCTTGGGGACAGGGGGATGGCACTACAATGAGCAGTTCTTC.

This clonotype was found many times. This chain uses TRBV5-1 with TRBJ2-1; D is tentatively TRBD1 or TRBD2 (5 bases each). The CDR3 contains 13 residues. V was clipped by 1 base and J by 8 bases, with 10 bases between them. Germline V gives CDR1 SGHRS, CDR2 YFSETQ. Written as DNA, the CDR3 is TGCGCCAGCAGCTTGATCCGGGGACATGAGCAGTTCTTC. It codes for CASSLIRGHEQFF.

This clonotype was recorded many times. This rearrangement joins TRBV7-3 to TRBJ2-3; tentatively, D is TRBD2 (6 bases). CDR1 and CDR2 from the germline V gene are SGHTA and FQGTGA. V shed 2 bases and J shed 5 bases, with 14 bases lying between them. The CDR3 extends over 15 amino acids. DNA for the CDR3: TGTGCCAGCAGCTTAGATGGAGGGGTCCAAGATACGCAGTATTTT. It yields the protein CASSLDGGVQDTQYF.

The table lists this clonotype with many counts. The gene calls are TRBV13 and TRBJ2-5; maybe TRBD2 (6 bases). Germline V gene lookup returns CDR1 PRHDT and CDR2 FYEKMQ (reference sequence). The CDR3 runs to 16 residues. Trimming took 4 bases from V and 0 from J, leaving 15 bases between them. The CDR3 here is CASSSFAGPYQETQYF. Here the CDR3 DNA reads TGTGCCAGCAGCTCTTTTGCGGGACCGTACCAAGAGACCCAGTACTTC.

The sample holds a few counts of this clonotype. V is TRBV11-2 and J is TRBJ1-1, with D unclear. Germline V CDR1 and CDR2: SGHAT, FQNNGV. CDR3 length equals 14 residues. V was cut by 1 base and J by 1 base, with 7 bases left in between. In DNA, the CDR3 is TGTGCCAGCAGCTTAGTGATAACGAACACTGAAGCTTTCTTT. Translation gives CASSLVITNTEAFF.

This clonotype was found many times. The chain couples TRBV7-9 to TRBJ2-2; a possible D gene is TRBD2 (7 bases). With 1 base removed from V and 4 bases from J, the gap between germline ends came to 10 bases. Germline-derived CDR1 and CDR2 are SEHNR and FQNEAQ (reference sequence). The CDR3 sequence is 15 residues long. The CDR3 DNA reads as TGTGCCAGCAGCTTAGACGGGGGGCGCACCGGGGAGCTGTTTTTT. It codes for CASSLDGGRTGELFF.

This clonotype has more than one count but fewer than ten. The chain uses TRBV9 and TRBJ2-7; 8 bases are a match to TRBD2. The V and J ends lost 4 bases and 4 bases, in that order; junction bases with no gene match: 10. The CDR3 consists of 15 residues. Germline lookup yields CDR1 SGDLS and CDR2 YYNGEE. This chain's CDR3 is CASSSTGGAAYEQYF. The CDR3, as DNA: TGTGCCAGCAGCTCCACGGGGGGGGCCGCGTACGAGCAGTACTTC.

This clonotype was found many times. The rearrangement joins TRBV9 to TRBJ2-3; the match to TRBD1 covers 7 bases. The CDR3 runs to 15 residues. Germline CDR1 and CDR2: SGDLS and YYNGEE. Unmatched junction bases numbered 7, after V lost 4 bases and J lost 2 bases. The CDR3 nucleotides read TGTGCCAGCAGCCAACAGGGGACATACACAGATACGCAGTATTTT. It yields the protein CASSQQGTYTDTQYF.

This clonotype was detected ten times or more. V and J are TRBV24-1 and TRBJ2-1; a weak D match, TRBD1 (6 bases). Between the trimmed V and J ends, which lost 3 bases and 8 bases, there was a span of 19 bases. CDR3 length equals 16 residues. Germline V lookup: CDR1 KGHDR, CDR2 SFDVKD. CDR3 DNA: TGTGCCACCAGTGATGGCGGCAGGGGATCCTGGGATGAGCAGTTCTTC. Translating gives CATSDGGRGSWDEQFF.

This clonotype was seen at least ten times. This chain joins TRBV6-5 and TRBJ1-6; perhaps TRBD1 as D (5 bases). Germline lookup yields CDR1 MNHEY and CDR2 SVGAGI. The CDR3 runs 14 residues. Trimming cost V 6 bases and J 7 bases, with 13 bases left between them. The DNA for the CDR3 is TGTGCCAGCAGGGCGGGGGTTGAGAATTCACCCCTCCACTTT. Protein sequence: CASRAGVENSPLHF.

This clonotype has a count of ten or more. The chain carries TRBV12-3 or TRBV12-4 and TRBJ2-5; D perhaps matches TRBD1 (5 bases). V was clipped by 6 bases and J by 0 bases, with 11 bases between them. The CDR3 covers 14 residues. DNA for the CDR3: TGTGCCAGCAGCCCCCAGGGCAACCAAGAGACCCAGTACTTC. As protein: CASSPQGNQETQYF.

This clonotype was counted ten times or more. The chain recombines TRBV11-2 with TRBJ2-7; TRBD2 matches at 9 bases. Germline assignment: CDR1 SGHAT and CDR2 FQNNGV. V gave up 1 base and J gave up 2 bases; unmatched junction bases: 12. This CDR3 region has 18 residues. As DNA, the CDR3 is TGTGCCAGCAGCTTAGTGTTCCCGGGTAGCGGGGGAGCCTACGAGCAGTACTTC. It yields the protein CASSLVFPGSGGAYEQYF.

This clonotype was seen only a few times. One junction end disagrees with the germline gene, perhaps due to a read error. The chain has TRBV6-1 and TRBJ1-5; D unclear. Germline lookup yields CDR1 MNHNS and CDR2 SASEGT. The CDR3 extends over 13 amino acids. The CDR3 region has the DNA TGTGCCAGCAGTGAAACCCACGGGCAGCGCCAGCATTTT. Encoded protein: CASSETHGQRQHF.